A single sample gave rise to the 7 T cell receptor beta chains below, sequenced in a study of T cells in Graves' hyperthyroidism and ophthalmopathy. What was amplified from RNA transcripts were TCR beta CDR3 regions. In the first-round RT-PCR of the TCR CDR3, the HTBI primer set was used. Using its own MiXCR run on the multiplex PCR reads, TCRdb lists one record per CDR3 protein. The data show about 560,000 distinct CDR3 sequences, 15% to 18% seen once. Sequencing input: blood. Source of these receptors: a woman in her twenties or thirties with Graves' hyperthyroidism.

The V and J genes are TRBV5-6 and TRBJ1-2; a possible D gene is TRBD1 (6 bases). CDR3 size: 14 residues. CDR1 is SGHDT and CDR2 is YYEEEE in the germline V gene. V gave up 2 bases and J gave up 1 base, with 9 bases separating them. CDR3 region: CASSFDRNNYGYTF. The CDR3 DNA follows: TGTGCCAGCAGCTTCGACAGGAATAACTATGGCTACACCTTC.

The chain carries TRBV5-6 and TRBJ2-1; D is possibly TRBD2 (6 bases). The germline V and J ends were trimmed by 0 bases and 4 bases, with 14 bases remaining between them. Germline V lookup: CDR1 SGHDT, CDR2 YYEEEE. The CDR3 contains 16 residues. CDR3 sequence (DNA): TGTGCCAGCAGCTTGGGGTGGACTATCGTATACAATGAGCAGTTCTTC. This sequence encodes CASSLGWTIVYNEQFF.

With respect to this clonotype: No conserved phenylalanine or tryptophan is present at the end of the CDR3, so a read error is the likely explanation. The genes are TRBV10-3 and TRBJ1-1, with 9 nucleotides matching TRBD1. Per the germline V gene, CDR1 is ENHRY and CDR2 is SYGVKD. With 7 bases clipped from V and 2 bases from J, the junction kept 11 bases outside the gene matches. This CDR3 comprises 16 residues. The CDR3 protein is CAITPGTGSFNTEAFL. The CDR3 DNA follows: TGTGCCATCACCCCTGGGACAGGGTCGTTCAACACTGAAGCTTTCCTT.

The sample holds many counts of this clonotype. The chain employs TRBV6-1 and TRBJ2-7, with 8 bases matching TRBD2. The CDR3 spans 12 residues. Germline V CDR1 and CDR2: MNHNS, SASEGT. The J segment lost 6 bases and the V segment lost 6 bases, leaving 4 bases of the junction unmatched. CDR3 sequence: CASSAAGVEQYF. CDR3 nucleotides: TGTGCCAGCAGCGCAGCGGGGGTCGAGCAGTACTTC.

This clonotype was counted ten times or more. J is TRBJ2-1 and V is TRBV11-3, with D perhaps being TRBD1 or TRBD2 (5 bases each). The V gene's germline CDR1 is SGHNT and CDR2 YENEEA. CDR3 length equals 16 residues. Between the trimmed V and J ends, which lost 4 bases and 1 base, there was a span of 14 bases. The CDR3 sequence: CASSYGAGGSYNEQFF. The CDR3, as DNA: TGTGCCAGCAGCTATGGGGCTGGAGGTTCCTACAATGAGCAGTTCTTC.

This clonotype was observed many times. This chain joins TRBV9 and TRBJ2-1; D uncertain. The germline V gene has CDR1 SGDLS and CDR2 YYNGEE. Trimming removed 0 bases at V and 2 bases at J, with 9 bases between. This CDR3 comprises 15 residues. The DNA for the CDR3 is TGTGCCAGCAGCGTAGTGGAGCGCGCCTACAATGAGCAGTTCTTC. Translation gives CASSVVERAYNEQFF.

The rearrangement links TRBV5-1 to TRBJ2-5; D remains ambiguous. Trimming left V 6 bases short and J 1 base short, with 4 bases between. Germline V gene sequence: CDR1 SGHRS, CDR2 YFSETQ. This CDR3 has 11 amino acids. The CDR3 DNA is TGCGCCAGCACCCTCCAAGAGACCCAGTACTTC. Protein: CASTLQETQYF.